The source of this TCR beta chain is a study of Ad26.COV2.S vaccination and SARS-CoV-2 variants. Treatment specified: approximately 18 received Ad26.COV2.S at low or high dose, single or two shots; roughly five received placebo; per-sample allocation not given. Samples were taken on day 63 after the first vaccine or placebo injection. Findings of the study overall: The TCR breadth and depth analyses may have produced an underestimate of total T cell responses.

Sequencing used immunoSEQ multiplex PCR; TCRdb keeps in-frame clones, though not all of them. The data contain 500,000 or so clones, roughly 87% of them singletons. The CDR3 consists of 17 residues. Germline V gives CDR1 KGHSH, CDR2 LQKENI. Trimming cost V 1 base and J 4 bases; bases outside gene matches: 4. With regard to this clone: Its specificity is not known.

The sequence came from a person aged 18-60 years who received the Ad26.COV2.S COVID-19 vaccine or a placebo. The specimen was peripheral blood, collected in a trial of Ad26.COV2.S vaccine versus placebo. The V call is TRBV18, the J call TRBJ2-3; TRBD2 agrees at 14 bases. The CDR3 reads CASSPRGLAGAPDTQYF. CDR3 sequence (DNA): TGTGCCAGCTCACCACGGGGACTAGCGGGAGCACCAGATACGCAGTATTTT.